The text below deals with one T cell receptor beta chain. Its cognate antigen is unknown. TCRdb's table, derived via immunoSEQ multiplex PCR, lists solely in-frame clones and lacks some. This table has some 41,000 clones, approximately 80% appearing once. Single viable CD3+CD4+CD8-CD45RO+ cells were sorted as the memory CD4+ T cells. The CDR3 is 15 residues long. Looked up from germline, CDR1 is SGHNT and CDR2 is YYREEE (reference sequence). V was cut by 0 bases and J by 4 bases, with 11 bases left in between. The sample is drawn from a study of memory CD4+ T cells and cytomegalovirus serostatus. Study-wide points: Of about 150 reported CMV TCRbeta sequences, 60 to 85 were found in memory CD4+ repertoires.

Material for sequencing was memory CD4+ T cells from blood. The TCR originated in an adult in good health and CMV-seronegative. The chain has TRBV5-4 and TRBJ2-1; D gene unclear. CDR3 bases: TGTGCCAGCAGCTTGGAAGGACGGATATACAATGAGCAGTTCTTC. Translation: CASSLEGRIYNEQFF.